This T cell receptor beta chain was sequenced for a study of cytomegalovirus exposure and HLA in healthy donors. Primers for the PCR totalled 60 Vbeta and 13 Jbeta. The protocol was immunoSEQ multiplex PCR, while the TCRdb copy is restricted to in-frame clones and leaves out a portion. This sample has about 150,000 clones, with over 70% found just once. CDR1 and CDR2 from the germline V gene are MDHEN and SYDVKM. V lost 4 bases and J lost 5, with 14 bases in between. The CDR3 has 14 amino acids. This chain links TRBV28 with TRBJ1-2, with TRBD1 as a possible D gene (5 bases). This TCR derives from a young man in good health and CMV-seropositive. Sequencing input: PBMCs. The CDR3, as DNA: TGTGCCAGCAGTTCAAGGCCCCGGGGGTATGGCTACACCTTC. Protein: CASSSRPRGYGYTF.